The 21 T cell receptor beta chains reported below all come from one sample, sequenced in a study of blood T cell repertoires in COVID-19. Sequencing was performed with immunoSEQ multiplex PCR; in TCRdb, only in-frame clones are kept and a portion is missing. This table holds some 230,000 clones, 65% to 85% found once. The sequencing input was peripheral blood. These TCRs come from a woman aged 55 to 70 with acute or convalescent COVID-19.

V is TRBV5-4 and J is TRBJ2-4; TRBD1 aligns across 10 bases. Per the germline V gene, CDR1 is SGHNT and CDR2 is YYREEE (reference sequence). The CDR3 has 15 amino acids. V trimming: 4 bases; J trimming: 5 bases; junction bases outside the gene matches: 6. The CDR3 nucleotides read TGTGCCAGCAGCCGGGGGACAGGGGAGGAAAACATTCAGTACTTC. Translating gives CASSRGTGEENIQYF.

The chain uses TRBV30 and TRBJ2-7; 9 nucleotides match TRBD1. From germline, CDR1 is GTSNPN and CDR2 SVGIG (reference sequence). The CDR3 loop spans 17 amino acids. V trimming: 1 base; J trimming: 0 bases; junction bases outside the gene matches: 10. CDR3 nucleotide sequence: TGTGCCTGGAGTGGGGGGGCCCGGGACAGGGCCTCCTACGAGCAGTACTTC. As protein: CAWSGGARDRASYEQYF.

This clone was counted between two and nine times. V and J are TRBV11-2 and TRBJ1-1; possibly TRBD1 for D (6 bases). Deletions cut 3 bases from V and 4 bases from J, with 9 bases between. The CDR3 totals 13 residues. Germline assignment: CDR1 SGHAT and CDR2 FQNNGV. CDR3 bases: TGTGCCAGCAGCTTGCAGGGGTTCACTGAAGCTTTCTTT. This gives the protein CASSLQGFTEAFF.

This clone was seen only a few times. This chain connects TRBV2 to TRBJ1-2, with 8 positions matching TRBD1. CDR1 is SNHLY and CDR2 is FYNNEI in the germline V gene. The CDR3 spans 14 residues. Germline trimming cut 6 bases from V and 8 bases from J; bases unmatched to any gene: 11. CDR3 sequence reads: CASRSDRASGGYTF. CDR3 DNA: TGTGCCAGCAGATCGGACAGGGCTTCGGGGGGCTACACCTTC. The complete variable domain, with remaining parts taken from reference TRBV2 and TRBJ1-2, reads EPEVTQTPSHQVTQMGQEVILRCVPISNHLYFYWYRQILGQKVEFLVSFYNNEISEKSEIFDDQFSVERPDGSNFTLKIRSTKLEDSAMYFCASRSDRASGGYTFGSGTRLTVV.

J is TRBJ1-6 and V is TRBV6-4; D is unclear. The CDR3 contains 14 residues. Germline V lookup: CDR1 MRHNA, CDR2 SNTAGT. The ends were cut back, 6 bases at V and 10 bases at J, with 16 bases in the middle. CDR3 nucleotides: TGTGCCAGCAGATTGGACGGGAGTTCCTCACCCCTCCACTTT. It translates to CASRLDGSSSPLHF.

The V gene is TRBV28, the J gene TRBJ1-4; D unclear. Germline values: CDR1 MDHEN, CDR2 SYDVKM. The CDR3 sequence is 15 residues long. The V and J ends lost 6 bases and 0 bases respectively, with 11 bases between them. The DNA of the CDR3 is TGTGCCAGCAGACCTGACATTTCAACTAATGAAAAACTGTTTTTT. This codes for CASRPDISTNEKLFF.

Remarks on this clone: This CDR3 is also generated by other DNA sequences in the sample. The genes are TRBV5-1 and TRBJ1-2, with no clear D. Germline CDR1 SGHRS, CDR2 YFSETQ. V lost 0 bases to trimming and J lost 0 bases, with 6 bases between them. The CDR3 contains 14 residues. The CDR3 nucleotides read TGCGCCAGCAGCTTGGGAGGGCCTAACTATGGCTACACCTTC. Its protein is CASSLGGPNYGYTF.

This clone was observed a few times. This chain links TRBV5-4 with TRBJ2-7; TRBD1 is a possible D gene (6 bases). The V end was cut by 4 bases, the J end by 4 bases, with 15 bases between. This CDR3 has 14 residues. Germline CDR1 is SGHNT and CDR2 is YYREEE (reference sequence). Here the CDR3 DNA reads TGTGCCAGCAGCGACCGGGACAACCCATACGAGCAGTACTTC. As protein: CASSDRDNPYEQYF.

This clone occurred once. This sequence joins TRBV6-2 or TRBV6-3 and TRBJ2-1; perhaps TRBD2 as D (6 bases). V was cut by 0 bases and J by 0 bases, with 18 bases left in between. This CDR3 is 19 amino acids long. Germline V lookup: CDR1 MNHEY, CDR2 SVGEGT. The CDR3 protein is CASSYSSSGGVISYNEQFF. DNA for the CDR3: TGTGCCAGCAGTTACTCGAGTTCTGGCGGGGTGATCTCCTACAATGAGCAGTTCTTC.

The CDR3: CASSATPTGIYEQYF. The CDR3, as DNA: TGTGCCAGTAGTGCCACCCCCACAGGGATCTACGAGCAGTACTTC. The rearrangement joins TRBV19 to TRBJ2-7, with D possibly TRBD1 on 6 matching bases. The CDR3 is 15 residues long. Germline CDR1 is LNHDA and CDR2 is SQIVND (reference sequence). Trimming pared 5 bases from V and 3 bases from J, leaving 17 bases between.

CDR3 sequence (DNA): TGCGCCAGCAGCCAACTCCATAGACAATATGGCTACACCTTC. Protein product: CASSQLHRQYGYTF. The chain employs TRBV4-1 and TRBJ1-2, with D unresolved. Germline values: CDR1 MGHRA, CDR2 YSYEKL. This CDR3 region has 14 residues. The V end lost 2 bases, the J end lost 5 bases, and 12 bases lay between the germline ends.

The chain joins TRBV7-9 to TRBJ1-2; 7 bases are shared with TRBD1. The CDR3 covers 14 residues. J gave up 6 bases and V 5 bases, and 9 bases lay outside the gene matches. Germline V gene sequence: CDR1 SEHNR, CDR2 FQNEAQ (reference sequence). DNA for the CDR3: TGTGCCAGCAGCGCCCGACAGGGAAGGAATGGCTACACCTTC. It encodes CASSARQGRNGYTF.

The CDR3 nucleotides read TGTGCCAGCAGTGAAGTTCTGCAGTCCAATCAGCCCCAGCATTTT. It encodes CASSEVLQSNQPQHF. The chain uses TRBV6-1 and TRBJ1-5; D unclear. Germline CDR1 and CDR2: MNHNS and SASEGT. The V gene lost 1 base and the J gene lost 3 bases, with 10 bases spanning the gap. The CDR3 contains 15 residues.

The gene calls are TRBV3-1 (or the pseudogene TRBV3-2) and TRBJ1-4; no firm D call. CDR1 LGHDT and CDR2 YNNKEL come from the germline V gene (reference sequence). Trimming shortened V by 1 base and J by 6 bases, and 12 bases separated the two germline ends. CDR3 length: 15 amino acids. CDR3: CASSQVGPRDEKLFF. The CDR3 nucleotides are TGTGCCAGCAGCCAAGTAGGTCCGAGGGATGAAAAACTGTTTTTT.

This chain uses TRBV7-3 with TRBJ2-5; 8 bases align to TRBD1. The germline V gene has CDR1 SGHTA and CDR2 FQGTGA. The V gene end was trimmed by 5 bases and the J gene end by 5 bases; junction bases not matched to a gene: 10. This CDR3 spans 15 amino acids. This CDR3 reads CASSLSGGSGETQYF. The CDR3 bases are TGTGCCAGCAGCCTTTCAGGGGGCAGTGGGGAGACCCAGTACTTC.

This clone showed up just a few times. Different DNA sequences within this sample yield the same CDR3. The CDR3 DNA follows: TGTGCCAGCAGCCAAGGTCAGAACTATGGCTACACCTTC. It is translated as CASSQGQNYGYTF. The V gene is TRBV3-1 (or the pseudogene TRBV3-2), the J gene TRBJ1-2; D uncertain. There are 13 residues in the CDR3. V gave up 1 base and J gave up 2 bases, with 5 bases separating them. Per germline, CDR1 LGHDT and CDR2 YNNKEL (reference sequence).

This rearrangement joins TRBV25-1 to TRBJ2-5; a weak D match, TRBD2 (7 bases). The V gene's germline CDR1 is MGHDK and CDR2 SYGVNS. The CDR3 sequence is 15 residues long. With 8 bases removed from V and 5 bases from J, the gap between germline ends came to 21 bases. Here the CDR3 reads CASSGGGGLLETQYF. CDR3 bases: TGTGCCAGCTCGGGCGGCGGGGGCCTTTTGGAGACCCAGTACTTC.

The CDR3 nucleotides are TGTGCCAGCAGCCAAGATCTTAGTAGCGGGGGGGCTTTCACAGATACGCAGTATTTT. This gives the protein CASSQDLSSGGAFTDTQYF. V usage is TRBV4-2 and J usage is TRBJ2-3; the match to TRBD2 covers 11 bases. CDR1 is LGHNA and CDR2 is YNFKEQ in the germline V gene. Germline trimming cut 0 bases from V and 2 bases from J; bases unmatched to any gene: 10. The CDR3 covers 19 residues.

This clone was detected only once. This chain connects TRBV10-3 to TRBJ1-1; the D is unclear. The CDR3 contains 11 residues. The germline CDR1 and CDR2 sequences are ENHRY and SYGVKD. The V end lost 6 bases, the J end lost 4 bases, and 6 bases lay between the germline ends. The CDR3 loop reads CAISYGTEAFF. The CDR3 DNA reads as TGTGCCATCAGCTATGGCACTGAAGCTTTCTTT.

This rearrangement joins TRBV7-6 to TRBJ2-3, with D tentatively TRBD1 (5 bases). V shed 1 base and J shed 3 bases, with 17 bases lying between them. The CDR3 covers 17 residues. Germline loops: CDR1 SGHVS, CDR2 FNYEAQ. CDR3 DNA sequence: TGTGCCAGCAGCTTAGAATGGGCCAGGGCCTCAACAGATACGCAGTATTTT. Translation: CASSLEWARASTDTQYF.

The chain is built from TRBV4-1 and TRBJ1-2, with 9 nucleotides matching TRBD1. The CDR3 totals 16 residues. The junction had 3 bases not matched to a gene; V was cut back by 0 bases and J by 1 base. CDR1 and CDR2 from the germline V gene are MGHRA and YSYEKL. This chain's CDR3 is CASSQDNRGLNYGYTF. CDR3 DNA sequence: TGCGCCAGCAGCCAAGATAACAGGGGGCTTAACTATGGCTACACCTTC.